Listed below are T cell receptor beta chains from one sample, sequenced in a study of identifying expanded T cells in peripheral blood. TCRdb's copy holds only in-frame clones and misses some; the assay was immunoSEQ multiplex PCR. Here the sample spans roughly 130,000 clones, approximately 86% being singletons. Sequences were obtained from blood. The receptors derive from a person between 18 and 69 years old in good health. The CDR3 runs from the conserved cysteine through the conserved F or W. Clone size, where shown, is once, few, many, or a class for clones that have expanded.

J gene: TRBJ2-3
V gene: TRBV5-1
clone size: -
CDR3 protein: CASSLSGTDTQYF

J gene: TRBJ2-3
V gene: TRBV5-1
clone size: -
CDR3 protein: CASSLAGDTDTQYF

J gene: TRBJ1-2
V gene: TRBV9
clone size: few
CDR3 protein: CASAGQGAEGYTF

J gene: TRBJ1-4
V gene: TRBV15
clone size: -
CDR3 protein: CATSWGSNEKLFF

J gene: TRBJ1-6
V gene: TRBV4-2
clone size: -
CDR3 protein: CASTVSGSPLHF

J gene: TRBJ2-3
V gene: TRBV7-9
clone size: -
CDR3 protein: CASSFLGGGYSDTQYF

J gene: TRBJ2-1
V gene: TRBV2
clone size: once
CDR3 protein: CASSESGGLGYDEQFF

J gene: TRBJ2-3
V gene: TRBV5-1
clone size: -
CDR3 protein: CASKGSGLAPDTQYF

J gene: TRBJ2-5
V gene: TRBV14
clone size: -
CDR3 protein: CASSQVWAGGETQYF

J gene: TRBJ2-3
V gene: TRBV12-5
clone size: -
CDR3 protein: CASGSRREGNTDTQYF

J gene: TRBJ2-3
V gene: TRBV18
clone size: -
CDR3 protein: CASSRRLAGGHTDTQYF

J gene: TRBJ2-7
V gene: TRBV5-1
clone size: -
CDR3 protein: CASSPSGVAGVREQYF

J gene: TRBJ1-1
V gene: TRBV9
clone size: -
CDR3 protein: CASSVVQGGTEAFF

J gene: TRBJ2-5
V gene: TRBV6-5
clone size: -
CDR3 protein: CASSRDRAETQYF

J gene: TRBJ1-1
V gene: TRBV7-9
clone size: -
CDR3 protein: CASSSAGGTEAFF

J gene: TRBJ1-3
V gene: TRBV6-5
clone size: few
CDR3 protein: CASRGDRSSGNTIYF

J gene: TRBJ2-7
V gene: TRBV5-5
clone size: -
CDR3 protein: CASSFNRGLYEQYF

J gene: TRBJ1-3
V gene: TRBV7-2
clone size: -
CDR3 protein: CASSLASKGQTGNTIYF

J gene: TRBJ2-1
V gene: TRBV27
clone size: -
CDR3 protein: CASSWGTSGTNEQFF

J gene: TRBJ2-3
V gene: TRBV10-3
clone size: -
CDR3 protein: CAISEPKGALNTDTQYF

J gene: TRBJ1-1
V gene: TRBV19
clone size: once
CDR3 protein: CASSIKGGAIQAFF

J gene: TRBJ2-2
V gene: TRBV15
clone size: -
CDR3 protein: CATTLGGAGTGELFF

J gene: TRBJ2-5
V gene: TRBV7-8
clone size: -
CDR3 protein: CASSFPREETQYF

J gene: TRBJ2-5
V gene: TRBV13
clone size: -
CDR3 protein: CASSGGQYQETQYF

J gene: TRBJ2-3
V gene: TRBV7-3
clone size: -
CDR3 protein: CASSQSSTDTQYF

J gene: TRBJ2-3
V gene: TRBV19
clone size: -
CDR3 protein: CASSLTGVTDTQYF

J gene: TRBJ1-5
V gene: TRBV28
clone size: -
CDR3 protein: CASRVSNQPQHF

J gene: TRBJ1-2
V gene: TRBV2
clone size: once
CDR3 protein: CARGGGYTF

J gene: TRBJ2-7
V gene: TRBV4-3
clone size: -
CDR3 protein: CASSQARQGADEQYF

J gene: TRBJ2-5
V gene: TRBV5-1
clone size: -
CDR3 protein: CASSLDNAGSSKTQYF

J gene: TRBJ2-5
V gene: TRBV25-1
clone size: -
CDR3 protein: CASSFPPREETQYF

J gene: TRBJ2-5
V gene: TRBV19
clone size: -
CDR3 protein: CASRPTGILGGAQYF

J gene: TRBJ2-7
V gene: TRBV18
clone size: -
CDR3 protein: CASSRGDRGREQYF

J gene: TRBJ2-7
V gene: TRBV5-1
clone size: -
CDR3 protein: CASSSDSGGRVREQYF

J gene: TRBJ2-3
V gene: TRBV9
clone size: -
CDR3 protein: CASSATRPGETQYF

J gene: TRBJ1-5
V gene: TRBV4-3
clone size: -
CDR3 protein: CASSQEFNNQPQHF

J gene: TRBJ2-7
V gene: TRBV28
clone size: -
CDR3 protein: CAISLSTGGYEQYF

J gene: TRBJ2-1
V gene: TRBV6-1
clone size: -
CDR3 protein: CASSDEGDEQFF

J gene: TRBJ2-1
V gene: TRBV10-3
clone size: -
CDR3 protein: CAISEAETSESYNEQFF

J gene: TRBJ1-1
V gene: TRBV30
clone size: few
CDR3 protein: CAWSVGVNTEAFF

J gene: TRBJ2-7
V gene: TRBV30
clone size: once
CDR3 protein: CAWRQGAARTYEQYF

J gene: TRBJ2-5
V gene: TRBV7-2
clone size: -
CDR3 protein: CASSLAQGGETQYF

J gene: TRBJ2-1
V gene: TRBV2
clone size: -
CDR3 protein: CASKPGLEGNEQFF

J gene: TRBJ2-5
V gene: TRBV5-6
clone size: once
CDR3 protein: CASSLKQSEETQYF

J gene: TRBJ2-7
V gene: TRBV4-1
clone size: -
CDR3 protein: CASSQPWGTGTYEQYF

J gene: TRBJ2-1
V gene: TRBV7-9
clone size: -
CDR3 protein: CASRSDLAGYNEQFF

J gene: TRBJ2-5
V gene: TRBV19
clone size: -
CDR3 protein: CASSRNRGETQYF

J gene: TRBJ2-2
V gene: TRBV19
clone size: -
CDR3 protein: CASKGQVNTGELFF

J gene: TRBJ2-7
V gene: TRBV7-2
clone size: -
CDR3 protein: CASSTGQGGSEQYF

J gene: TRBJ2-3
V gene: TRBV6-1
clone size: -
CDR3 protein: CASILEVVGTQYF

J gene: TRBJ2-4
V gene: TRBV6-1
clone size: once
CDR3 protein: CASSVSGLAGKQYF

J gene: TRBJ2-7
V gene: TRBV27
clone size: -
CDR3 protein: CASSPQWTGPVEQYF

J gene: TRBJ2-5
V gene: TRBV5-1
clone size: -
CDR3 protein: CASSIGTPQETQYF